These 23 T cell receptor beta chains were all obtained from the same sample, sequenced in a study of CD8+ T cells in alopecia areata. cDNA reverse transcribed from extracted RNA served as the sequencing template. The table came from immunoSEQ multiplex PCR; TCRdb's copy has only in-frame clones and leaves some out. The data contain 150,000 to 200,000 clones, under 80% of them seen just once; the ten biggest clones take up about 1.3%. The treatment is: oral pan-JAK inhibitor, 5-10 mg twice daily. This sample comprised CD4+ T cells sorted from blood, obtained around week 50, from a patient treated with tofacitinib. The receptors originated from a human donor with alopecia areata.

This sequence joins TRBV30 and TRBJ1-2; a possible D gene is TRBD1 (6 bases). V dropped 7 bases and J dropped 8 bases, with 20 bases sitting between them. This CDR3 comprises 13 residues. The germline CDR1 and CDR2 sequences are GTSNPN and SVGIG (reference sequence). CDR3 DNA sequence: TGTGCCTCGGACAGTAAAGGTTTGGGCGGCTACACCTTC. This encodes CASDSKGLGGYTF. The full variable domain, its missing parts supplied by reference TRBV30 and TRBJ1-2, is SQTIHQWPATLVQPVGSPLSLECTVEGTSNPNLYWYRQAAGRGLQLLFYSVGIGQISSEVPQNLSASRPQDRQFILSSKKLLLSDSGFYLCASDSKGLGGYTFGSGTRLTVV.

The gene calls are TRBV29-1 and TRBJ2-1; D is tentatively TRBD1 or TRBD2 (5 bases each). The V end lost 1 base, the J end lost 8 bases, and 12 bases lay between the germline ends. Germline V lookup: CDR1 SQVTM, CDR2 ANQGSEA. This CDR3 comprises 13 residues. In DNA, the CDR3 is TGCAGCGTTGAAGGCCGGGGCAGGGATGAGCAGTTCTTC. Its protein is CSVEGRGRDEQFF.

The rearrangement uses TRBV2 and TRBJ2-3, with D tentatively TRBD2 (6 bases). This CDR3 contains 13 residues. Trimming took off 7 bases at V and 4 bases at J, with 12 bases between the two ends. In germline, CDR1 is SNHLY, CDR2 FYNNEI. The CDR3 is CASNGGASDTQYF. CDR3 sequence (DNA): TGTGCCAGCAACGGCGGGGCGTCAGATACGCAGTATTTT.

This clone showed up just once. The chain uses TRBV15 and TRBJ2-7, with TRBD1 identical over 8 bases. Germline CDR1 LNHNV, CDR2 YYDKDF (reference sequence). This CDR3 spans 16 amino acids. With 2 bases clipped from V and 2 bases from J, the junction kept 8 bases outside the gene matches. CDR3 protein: CATSRPTAQGAYEQYF. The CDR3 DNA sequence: TGTGCCACCAGCAGACCGACCGCACAGGGGGCCTACGAGCAGTACTTC.

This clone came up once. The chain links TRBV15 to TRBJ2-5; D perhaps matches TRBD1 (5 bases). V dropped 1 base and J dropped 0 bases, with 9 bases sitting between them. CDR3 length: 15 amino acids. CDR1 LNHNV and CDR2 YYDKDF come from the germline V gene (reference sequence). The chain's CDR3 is CATSRVRQNQETQYF. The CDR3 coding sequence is TGTGCCACCAGCAGAGTACGACAGAACCAAGAGACCCAGTACTTC.

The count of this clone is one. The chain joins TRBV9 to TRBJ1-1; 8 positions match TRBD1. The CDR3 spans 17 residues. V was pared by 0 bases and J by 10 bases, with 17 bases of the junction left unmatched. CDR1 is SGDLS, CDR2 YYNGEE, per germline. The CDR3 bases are TGTGCCAGCAGCGTAGGGTCTGACAGGGGAAGTCGCGGGGCAGCTTTCTTT. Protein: CASSVGSDRGSRGAAFF.

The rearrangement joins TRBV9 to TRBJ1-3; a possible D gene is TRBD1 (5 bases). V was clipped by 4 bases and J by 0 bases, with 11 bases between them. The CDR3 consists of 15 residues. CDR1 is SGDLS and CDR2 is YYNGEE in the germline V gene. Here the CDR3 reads CASSPHGGSGNTIYF. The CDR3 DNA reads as TGTGCCAGCAGCCCTCACGGGGGCTCTGGAAACACCATATATTTT. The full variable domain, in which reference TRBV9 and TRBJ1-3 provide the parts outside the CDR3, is DSGVTQTPKHLITATGQRVTLRCSPRSGDLSVYWYQQSLDQGLQFLIQYYNGEERAKGNILERFSAQQFPDLHSELNLSSLELGDSALYFCASSPHGGSGNTIYFGEGSWLTVV.

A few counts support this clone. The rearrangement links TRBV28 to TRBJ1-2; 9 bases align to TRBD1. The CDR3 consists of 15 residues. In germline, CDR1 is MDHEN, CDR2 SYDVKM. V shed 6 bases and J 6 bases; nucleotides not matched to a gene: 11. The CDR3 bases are TGTGCCAGCAGCGCCGGACAGGGGAGTTGGAATGGCTACACCTTC. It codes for CASSAGQGSWNGYTF.

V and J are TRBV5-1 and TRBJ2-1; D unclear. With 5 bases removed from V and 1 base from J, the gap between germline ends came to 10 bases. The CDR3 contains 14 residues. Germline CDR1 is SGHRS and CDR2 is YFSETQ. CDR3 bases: TGCGCCAGCAGTGACCTGCTATCCTACAATGAGCAGTTCTTC. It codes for CASSDLLSYNEQFF.

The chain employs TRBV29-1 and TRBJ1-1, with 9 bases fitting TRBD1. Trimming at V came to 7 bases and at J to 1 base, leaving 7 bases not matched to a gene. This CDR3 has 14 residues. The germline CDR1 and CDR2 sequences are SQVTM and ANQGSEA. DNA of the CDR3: TGCAGCGGAGGACAGGGGACCAAGAACACTGAAGCTTTCTTT. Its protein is CSGGQGTKNTEAFF.

The CDR3 sequence: CASRPREGAEAFF. CDR3 in DNA: TGTGCCAGCAGGCCAAGGGAAGGCGCTGAAGCTTTCTTT. The gene calls are TRBV7-2 and TRBJ1-1; D gene ambiguous. The CDR3 is 13 residues long. The germline CDR1 and CDR2 sequences are SGHTA and FQGNSA. The V and J ends lost 6 bases and 6 bases respectively, with 14 bases between them. The whole variable domain, remainder taken from reference TRBV7-2 and TRBJ1-1, is GAGVSQSPSNKVTEKGKDVELRCDPISGHTALYWYRQSLGQGLEFLIYFQGNSAPDKSGLPSDRFSAERTGGSVSTLTIQRTQQEDSAVYLCASRPREGAEAFFGQGTRLTVV.

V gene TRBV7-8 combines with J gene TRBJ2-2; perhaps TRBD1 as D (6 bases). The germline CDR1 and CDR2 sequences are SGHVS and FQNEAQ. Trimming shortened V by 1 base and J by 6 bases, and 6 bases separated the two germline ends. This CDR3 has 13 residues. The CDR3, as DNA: TGTGCCAGCAGCTTAGACAGGGCCGGGGAGCTGTTTTTT. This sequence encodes CASSLDRAGELFF.

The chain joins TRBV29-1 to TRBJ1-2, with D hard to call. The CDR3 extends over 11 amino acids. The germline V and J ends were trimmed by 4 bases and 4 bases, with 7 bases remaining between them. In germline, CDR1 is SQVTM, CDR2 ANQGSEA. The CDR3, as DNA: TGCAGCGTTGTATCTCGCTATGGCTACACCTTC. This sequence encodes CSVVSRYGYTF.

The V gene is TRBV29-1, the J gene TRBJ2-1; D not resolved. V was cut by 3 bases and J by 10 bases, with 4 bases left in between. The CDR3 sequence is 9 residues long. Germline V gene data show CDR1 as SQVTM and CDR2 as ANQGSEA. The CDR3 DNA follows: TGCAGCGTTGACGGGGAGCAGTTCTTC. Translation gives CSVDGEQFF.

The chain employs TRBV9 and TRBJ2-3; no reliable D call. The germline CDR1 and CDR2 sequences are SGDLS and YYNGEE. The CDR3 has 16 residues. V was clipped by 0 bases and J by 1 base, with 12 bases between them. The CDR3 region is CASSVEDVVGTDTQYF. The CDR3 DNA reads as TGTGCCAGCAGCGTAGAGGACGTGGTAGGCACAGATACGCAGTATTTT.

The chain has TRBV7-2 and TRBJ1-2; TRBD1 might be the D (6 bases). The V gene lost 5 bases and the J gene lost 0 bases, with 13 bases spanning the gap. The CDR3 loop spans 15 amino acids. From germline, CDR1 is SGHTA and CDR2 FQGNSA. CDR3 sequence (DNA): TGTGCCAGCAGCCCCCGCGGGGGCGCTAACTATGGCTACACCTTC. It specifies CASSPRGGANYGYTF. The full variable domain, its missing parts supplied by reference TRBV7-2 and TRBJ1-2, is GAGVSQSPSNKVTEKGKDVELRCDPISGHTALYWYRQSLGQGLEFLIYFQGNSAPDKSGLPSDRFSAERTGGSVSTLTIQRTQQEDSAVYLCASSPRGGANYGYTFGSGTRLTVV.

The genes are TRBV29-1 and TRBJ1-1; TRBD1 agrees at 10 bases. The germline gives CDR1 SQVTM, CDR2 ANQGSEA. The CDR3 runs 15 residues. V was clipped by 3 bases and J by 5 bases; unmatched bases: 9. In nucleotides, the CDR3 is TGCAGCGTTGACCCCGTGGGACAGGGGAGGACTGAAGCTTTCTTT. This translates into CSVDPVGQGRTEAFF.

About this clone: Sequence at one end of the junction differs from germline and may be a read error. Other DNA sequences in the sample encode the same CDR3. CDR3 sequence: CASSPGQNYGYTF. The CDR3 nucleotides are TGTGCCAGCAGCCCAGGACAGAACTATGGTTACACCTTC. The rearrangement links TRBV7-2 to TRBJ1-2, with D possibly matching TRBD1 (6 bases). Germline CDR1 is SGHTA and CDR2 is FQGNSA. The CDR3 loop spans 13 amino acids.

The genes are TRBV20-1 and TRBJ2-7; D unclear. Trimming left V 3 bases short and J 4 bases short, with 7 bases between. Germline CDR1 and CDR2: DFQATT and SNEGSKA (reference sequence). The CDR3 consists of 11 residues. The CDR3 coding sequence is TGCAGTGCTAGGATCGGGTACGAGCAGTACTTC. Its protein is CSARIGYEQYF.

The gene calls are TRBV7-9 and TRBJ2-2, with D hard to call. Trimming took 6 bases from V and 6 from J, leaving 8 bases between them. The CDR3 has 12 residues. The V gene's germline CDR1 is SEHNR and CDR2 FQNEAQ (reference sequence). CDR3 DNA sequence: TGTGCCAGCAGTCTTTTAGCCGGGGAGCTGTTTTTT. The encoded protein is CASSLLAGELFF.

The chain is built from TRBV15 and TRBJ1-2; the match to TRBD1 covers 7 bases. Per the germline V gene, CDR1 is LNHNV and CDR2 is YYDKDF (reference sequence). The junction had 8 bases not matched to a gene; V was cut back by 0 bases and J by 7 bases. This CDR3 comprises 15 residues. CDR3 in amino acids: CATSRDSDRAGGYTF. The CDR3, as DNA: TGTGCCACCAGCAGAGATAGCGACAGGGCTGGTGGCTACACCTTC.

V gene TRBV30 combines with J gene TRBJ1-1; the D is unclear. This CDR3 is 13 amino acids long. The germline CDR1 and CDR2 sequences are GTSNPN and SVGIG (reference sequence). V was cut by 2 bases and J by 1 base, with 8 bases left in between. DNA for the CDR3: TGTGCCTGGAGTCCGGGGTCGAACACTGAAGCTTTCTTT. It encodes CAWSPGSNTEAFF.

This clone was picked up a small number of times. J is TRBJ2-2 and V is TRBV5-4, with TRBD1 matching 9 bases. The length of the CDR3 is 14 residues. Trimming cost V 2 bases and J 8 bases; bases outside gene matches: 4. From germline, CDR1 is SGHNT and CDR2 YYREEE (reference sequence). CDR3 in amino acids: CASSLQGAEGELFF. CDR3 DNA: TGTGCCAGCAGCTTACAGGGGGCCGAGGGGGAGCTGTTTTTT. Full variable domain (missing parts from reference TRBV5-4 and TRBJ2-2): ETGVTQSPTHLIKTRGQQVTLRCSSQSGHNTVSWYQQALGQGPQFIFQYYREEENGRGNFPPRFSGLQFPNYSSELNVNALELDDSALYLCASSLQGAEGELFFGEGSRLTVL.